This record looks at one TCR beta chain sequence and its context. The antigen remains unidentified. This CDR3 region has 11 residues. Germline lookup yields CDR1 LNHDA and CDR2 SQIVND (reference sequence). V shed 7 bases and J shed 5 bases, with 8 bases lying between them. This sample was taken from a study of T cell responses to AZD1222 COVID-19 vaccine. Findings and limits, study-wide: The donors showed a predominance of white British ancestry and of females, with possible underestimation of clonal diversity. Two AZD1222 doses significantly raised spike-specific TCR breadth and depth over controls.

Repertoires were generated with immunoSEQ multiplex PCR, while TCRdb's copy carries only in-frame clones and drops some. The data show roughly 200,000 clones, with roughly nine tenths seen just once and about 1.8% held by the top ten. This TCR derives from an adult who received the AZD1222 COVID-19 vaccine. This specimen consisted of peripheral blood, obtained 28 days after the second AZD1222 dose. This chain links TRBV19 with TRBJ1-2, with unresolved D. The CDR3 nucleotides read TGTGCCAGTAACGCACGATATGGCTACACCTTC. Encoded protein: CASNARYGYTF.